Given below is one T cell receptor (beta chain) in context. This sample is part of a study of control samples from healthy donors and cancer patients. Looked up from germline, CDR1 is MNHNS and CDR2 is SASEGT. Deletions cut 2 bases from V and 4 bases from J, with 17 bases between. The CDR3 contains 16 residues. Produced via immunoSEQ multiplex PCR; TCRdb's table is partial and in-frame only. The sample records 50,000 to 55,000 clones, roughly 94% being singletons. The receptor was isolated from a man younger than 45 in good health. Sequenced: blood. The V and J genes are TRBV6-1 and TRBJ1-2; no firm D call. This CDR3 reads CASSESPGKGGYGYTF. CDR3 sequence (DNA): TGTGCCAGCAGTGAAAGTCCCGGGAAGGGTGGCTATGGCTACACCTTC.